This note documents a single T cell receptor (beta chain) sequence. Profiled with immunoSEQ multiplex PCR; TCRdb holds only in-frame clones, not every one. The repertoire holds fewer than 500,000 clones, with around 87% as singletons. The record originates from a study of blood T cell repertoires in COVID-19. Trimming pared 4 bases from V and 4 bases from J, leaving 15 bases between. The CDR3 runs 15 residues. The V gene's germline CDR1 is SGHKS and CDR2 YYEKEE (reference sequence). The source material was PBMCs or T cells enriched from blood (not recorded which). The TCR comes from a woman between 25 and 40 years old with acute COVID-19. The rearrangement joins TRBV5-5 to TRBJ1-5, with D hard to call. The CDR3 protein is CASSPSGIVNQPQHF. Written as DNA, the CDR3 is TGTGCCAGCAGCCCATCGGGGATCGTTAATCAGCCCCAGCATTTT. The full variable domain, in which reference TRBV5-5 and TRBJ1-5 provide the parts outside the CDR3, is DAGVTQSPTHLIKTRGQQVTLRCSPISGHKSVSWYQQVLGQGPQFIFQYYEKEERGRGNFPDRFSARQFPNYSSELNVNALLLGDSALYLCASSPSGIVNQPQHFGDGTRLSIL.